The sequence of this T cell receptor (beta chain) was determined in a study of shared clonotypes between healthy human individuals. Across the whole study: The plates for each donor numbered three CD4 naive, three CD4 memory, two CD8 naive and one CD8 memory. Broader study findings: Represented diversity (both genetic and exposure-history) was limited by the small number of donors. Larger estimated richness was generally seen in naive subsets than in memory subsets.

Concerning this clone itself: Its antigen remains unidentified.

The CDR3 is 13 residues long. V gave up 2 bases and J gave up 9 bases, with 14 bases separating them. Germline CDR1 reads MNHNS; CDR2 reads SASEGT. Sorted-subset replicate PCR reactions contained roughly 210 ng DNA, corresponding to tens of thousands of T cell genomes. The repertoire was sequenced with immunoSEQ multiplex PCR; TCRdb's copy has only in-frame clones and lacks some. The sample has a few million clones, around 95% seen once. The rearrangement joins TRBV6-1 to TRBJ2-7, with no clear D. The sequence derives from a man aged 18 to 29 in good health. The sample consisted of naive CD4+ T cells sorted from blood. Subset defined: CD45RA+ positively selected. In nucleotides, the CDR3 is TGTGCCAGCAGTGAATTTAGAGACATCGTGCAGTACTTC. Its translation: CASSEFRDIVQYF.